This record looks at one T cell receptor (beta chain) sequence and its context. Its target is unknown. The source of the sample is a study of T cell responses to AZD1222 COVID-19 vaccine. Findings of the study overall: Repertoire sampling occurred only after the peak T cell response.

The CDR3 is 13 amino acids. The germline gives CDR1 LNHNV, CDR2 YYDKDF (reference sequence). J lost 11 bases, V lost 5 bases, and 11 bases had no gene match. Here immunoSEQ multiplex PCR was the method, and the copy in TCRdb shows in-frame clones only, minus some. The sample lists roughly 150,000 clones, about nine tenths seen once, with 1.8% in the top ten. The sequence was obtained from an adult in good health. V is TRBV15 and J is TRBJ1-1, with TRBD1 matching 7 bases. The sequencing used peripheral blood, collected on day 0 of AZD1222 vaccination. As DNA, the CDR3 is TGTGCCACCAGCTCTCGACAGGGTGAGATTGCTTTCTTT. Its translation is CATSSRQGEIAFF. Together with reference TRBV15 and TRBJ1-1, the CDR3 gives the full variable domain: DAMVIQNPRYQVTQFGKPVTLSCSQTLNHNVMYWYQQKSSQAPKLLFHYYDKDFNNEADTPDNFQSRRPNTSFCFLDIRSPGLGDTAMYLCATSSRQGEIAFFGQGTRLTVV.